The next 13 T cell receptor beta chains were all read from a single sample in a study of technical replicates of blood from several donors. Sequenced by immunoSEQ multiplex PCR; TCRdb stores in-frame clones only, minus some. Seen here are roughly 50,000 clones, about 94% observed once, and the top ten hold around 4%. Input material: PBMCs. The receptor source for this set is a human donor in good health. Some clones in this sample may be carry-over from other donors' samples.

The chain couples TRBV7-2 to TRBJ2-7; the match to TRBD1 covers 9 bases. V was pared by 0 bases and J by 3 bases, with 3 bases of the junction left unmatched. The CDR3 extends over 15 amino acids. Germline CDR1 is SGHTA and CDR2 is FQGNSA. CDR3: CASSLAGDRVYEQYF. DNA for the CDR3: TGTGCCAGCAGCTTAGCGGGGGACAGGGTCTACGAGCAGTACTTC.

The V call is TRBV5-1, the J call TRBJ2-2; no clear D. Between the trimmed V and J ends, which lost 2 bases and 6 bases, there was a span of 5 bases. This CDR3 region has 12 residues. CDR1 and CDR2 (germline): SGHRS, YFSETQ. The CDR3 protein is CASSFYSGELFF. The CDR3 DNA reads as TGCGCCAGCAGCTTTTATTCCGGGGAGCTGTTTTTT.

The V and J genes are TRBV7-9 and TRBJ2-3; 8 bases line up with TRBD1. This CDR3 contains 14 residues. The V gene end was trimmed by 3 bases and the J gene end by 5 bases; junction bases not matched to a gene: 4. Germline V CDR1 and CDR2: SEHNR, FQNEAQ (reference sequence). The CDR3 DNA is TGTGCCAGCAGCTTCGGACAGGGCGAAGATACGCAGTATTTT. It is translated as CASSFGQGEDTQYF.

This chain joins TRBV4-1 and TRBJ2-1, with 10 bases aligning to TRBD2. J lost 4 bases, V lost 3 bases, and 18 bases had no gene match. This CDR3 contains 20 residues. The V gene's germline CDR1 is MGHRA and CDR2 YSYEKL. The CDR3 nucleotides read TGCGCCAGCAGCCACCAGAAACCCAGCGGGGGGGGTTTAAGGTACAATGAGCAGTTCTTC. The encoded protein is CASSHQKPSGGGLRYNEQFF.

This clone has only one observation. The CDR3 bases are TGTGCCAGCTCGCCCCGGGACATCCTTACGCAGTATTTT. Protein sequence: CASSPRDILTQYF. The genes are TRBV18 and TRBJ2-3; tentatively, D is TRBD1 (6 bases). CDR1 and CDR2 (germline): KGHSH, LQKENI. Trimming took 6 bases from V and 8 from J, leaving 15 bases between them. CDR3 length equals 13 residues.

The chain recombines TRBV6-5 with TRBJ1-1; D is unresolved. The CDR3 spans 14 residues. From germline, CDR1 is MNHEY and CDR2 SVGAGI. V lost 2 bases to trimming and J lost 6 bases, with 13 bases between them. The CDR3 DNA sequence: TGTGCCAGCAGTTACGATGAGTCCGGTCCTGAAGCTTTCTTT. This sequence encodes CASSYDESGPEAFF.

The rearrangement uses TRBV7-6 and TRBJ2-2, with D possibly matching TRBD2 (5 bases). Trimming left V 5 bases short and J 3 bases short, with 10 bases between. The V gene's germline CDR1 is SGHVS and CDR2 FNYEAQ. This CDR3 region has 14 residues. CDR3 residues: CASSGSGHTGELFF. In DNA form, the CDR3 reads TGTGCCAGCAGCGGGAGTGGTCACACCGGGGAGCTGTTTTTT.

The chain combines TRBV29-1 with TRBJ2-7; D may be TRBD2 (8 bases). V was shortened by 6 bases and J by 6 bases, with 15 bases between the two germline ends. CDR1 is SQVTM and CDR2 is ANQGSEA in the germline V gene. The CDR3 runs to 12 residues. This CDR3 reads CSVRRGTSEQYF. CDR3 DNA: TGCAGCGTGCGCAGGGGGACTAGCGAGCAGTACTTC.

The chain carries TRBV6-4 and TRBJ2-3; TRBD2 aligns across 9 bases. This CDR3 has 16 amino acids. Looked up from germline, CDR1 is MRHNA and CDR2 is SNTAGT. Unmatched junction bases numbered 1, after V lost 0 bases and J lost 0 bases. The CDR3 coding sequence is TGTGCCAGCAGTGACTCGGGACTAGCCAGCACAGATACGCAGTATTTT. Amino acid sequence: CASSDSGLASTDTQYF.

The CDR3 loop is CASSIIGDSNQPQHF. CDR3 nucleotide sequence: TGTGCCAGTAGTATAATCGGTGATAGCAATCAGCCCCAGCATTTT. The rearrangement links TRBV19 to TRBJ1-5; D remains unclear. This CDR3 has 15 residues. Germline lookup yields CDR1 LNHDA and CDR2 SQIVND (reference sequence). V was clipped by 2 bases and J by 0 bases, with 8 bases between them.

As concerns this clone: The same CDR3 is also encoded by other DNA sequences in this sample. The rearrangement uses TRBV27 and TRBJ1-2; 7 bases line up with TRBD1. The germline gives CDR1 MNHEY, CDR2 SMNVEV (reference sequence). The junction had 2 bases not matched to a gene; V was cut back by 6 bases and J by 1 base. CDR3 length: 13 residues. The CDR3 nucleotides read TGTGCCAGCAGCCACAGGGGTAACTATGGCTACACCTTC. Translating it yields CASSHRGNYGYTF.

The chain combines TRBV2 with TRBJ1-1; a weak D match, TRBD1 (5 bases). CDR3 size: 11 residues. Trimming stripped 7 bases from V and 10 bases from J, with 13 bases between. Looked up from germline, CDR1 is SNHLY and CDR2 is FYNNEI. The CDR3 sequence is CASTGALGAFF. The CDR3 DNA is TGTGCCAGCACTGGGGCCCTGGGAGCTTTCTTT.

The genes are TRBV5-6 and TRBJ1-5, with TRBD1 identical over 9 bases. The CDR3 runs to 15 residues. After removal of 2 bases from V and 6 bases from J, the junction contained 6 bases not matched to a gene. Germline CDR1 reads SGHDT; CDR2 reads YYEEEE. In nucleotides, the CDR3 is TGTGCCAGCAGCTTTGGACAGGGGACTGGTCAGCCCCAGCATTTT. It translates to CASSFGQGTGQPQHF.